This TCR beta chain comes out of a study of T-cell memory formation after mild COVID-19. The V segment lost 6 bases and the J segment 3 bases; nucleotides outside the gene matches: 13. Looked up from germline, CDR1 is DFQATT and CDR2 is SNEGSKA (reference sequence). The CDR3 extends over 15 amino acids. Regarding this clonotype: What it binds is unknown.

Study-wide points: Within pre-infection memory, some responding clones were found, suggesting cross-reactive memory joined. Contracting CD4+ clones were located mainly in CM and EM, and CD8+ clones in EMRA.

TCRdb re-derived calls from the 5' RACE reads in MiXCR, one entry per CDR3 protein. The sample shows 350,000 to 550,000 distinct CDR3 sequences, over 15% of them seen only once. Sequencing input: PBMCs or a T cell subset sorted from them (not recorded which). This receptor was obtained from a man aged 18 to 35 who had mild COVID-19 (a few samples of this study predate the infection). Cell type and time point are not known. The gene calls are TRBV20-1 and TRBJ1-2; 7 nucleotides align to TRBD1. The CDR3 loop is CSAPPPTGVHYGYTF. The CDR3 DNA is TGCAGTGCCCCACCCCCCACAGGGGTCCACTATGGCTACACCTTC.